This T cell receptor (beta chain) was identified in a study of cytotoxic CD8 clonotypes in ibrutinib-treated CLL (dated by TCRdb to about 2021). Context from the whole study: In this cohort, about 16 patients were treatment-naive and fewer than 13 were relapsed/refractory, while approximately 18 had unmutated IGHV. Partial responses were observed in 24 patients and complete responses in 2; after a median follow-up of around 64 months, remission was maintained in approximately 14 patients and progression was observed in approximately 12. The response samples were drawn at a median of roughly twelve months into treatment, with a range of about 6 to 40 months. Samples averaged roughly 260,000 productive templates and approximately 100,000 productive rearrangements. Of the 90 or so people in the trial, 25 to 30 had longitudinal samples available. Cryopreserved peripheral blood mononuclear cells were obtained before treatment, at response, and at either sustained remission or disease progression. Every sample from remission and from progressive disease was obtained while the patients were still on ibrutinib.

In the paper's terms, the time point label means: 20 to 30 months on ibrutinib. For TCR beta library preparation, 1.5 to 2.5 micrograms of genomic DNA was extracted from cryopreserved PBMCs. Longitudinal blood samples from CLL patients on ibrutinib monotherapy were analyzed using high-throughput TCR beta sequencing. The patients took part in an open-label, single-center phase 2 trial of ibrutinib monotherapy. V is reduced by 6 bases and J by 0 bases, leaving a spacing of 8 bases between them. From the germline V gene, CDR1 is MNHNS and CDR2 is SASEGT. The CDR3 runs 13 residues from the cysteine to the phenylalanine. The kept DNA is CDR3 alone, 39 bases in frame from the first base. Notes on this clone: Its antigen is not yet known. The record has no base qualities; no much larger clone is one base away.

Each clonotype received, on average, roughly 9.6x coverage in deep resolution sequencing performed on a MiSeq, where the target depth lay between 1 in 1 million and 1 in 200,000 T cells. The immunoSEQ hsTCRB Kit was used to generate the TCR beta libraries. Per the authors' processing: Data were analyzed with ImmunoSEQ Data Assistant and ImmunoSEQ Analyzer, with V, D and J genes assigned per IMGT definitions. Clonality, with values ranging from 0 to 1, was calculated as one minus the normalized Shannon entropy of productive rearrangement frequencies. Public clonotype analysis was restricted to overrepresented clonotypes comprising at least 0.05% of each patient's repertoire. Around 12 age-matched healthy donor repertoires from immuneACCESS were used as controls for clonality. What TCRdb holds here is the immuneACCESS table cut down to in-frame rearrangements. Part of the clones is not present; checked against another copy, under half of the missing clones reflect an unresolved V gene, and the others are unexplained. V, J and clone size derive from that table, while D and trimming were established from the DNA sequence. For this sample there are hundreds of thousands of clones; around three quarters appear just once. Approximately 15% of the sample belongs to the ten largest clones.

The research as a whole found: Sampling times were not matched between patients in sustained remission and patients whose disease was progressing, and lymph node repertoires were not examined. Baseline clonality exceeded that of age-matched healthy donors and correlated strongly with circulating CD8+ T-cell counts. Clonality increased at ibrutinib response, stayed stable in sustained remission, and fell back toward baseline at progression. Public clonotypes were rare and either shrank or stayed stable during treatment, and the rise in clonality at ibrutinib response reflected expansion of private clonotypes.

The rearranged chain carries TRBV6-1 and TRBJ1-1, with the D gene not clear enough to name. The specimen was PBMCs, collected after 24 months of ibrutinib treatment. The receptor's source is a human donor with chronic lymphocytic leukemia. The DNA sequence is as follows: TGTGCCAGCAGACCCTCTATGAACACTGAAGCTTTCTTT. Its amino acids are CASRPSMNTEAFF.